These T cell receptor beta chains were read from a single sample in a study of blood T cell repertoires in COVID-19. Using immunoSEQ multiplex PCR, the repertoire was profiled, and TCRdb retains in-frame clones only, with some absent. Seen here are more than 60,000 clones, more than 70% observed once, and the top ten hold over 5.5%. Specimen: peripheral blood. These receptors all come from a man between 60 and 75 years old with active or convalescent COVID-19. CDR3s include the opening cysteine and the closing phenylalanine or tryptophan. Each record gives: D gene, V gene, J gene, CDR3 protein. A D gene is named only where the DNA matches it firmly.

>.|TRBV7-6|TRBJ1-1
CASSPTENTEAFF
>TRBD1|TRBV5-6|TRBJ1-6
CASSNRDRERGTLHF
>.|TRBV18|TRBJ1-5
CASSALPRVEQPQHF
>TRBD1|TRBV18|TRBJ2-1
CASSPTSGTGAYNEQFF
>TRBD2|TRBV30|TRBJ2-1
CAWSRGLADEQFF
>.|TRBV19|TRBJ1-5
CASSITGSNQPQHF
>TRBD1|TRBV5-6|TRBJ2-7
CASSVKVQGDEQYF
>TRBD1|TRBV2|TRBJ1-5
CASSPGQAPNQPQHF
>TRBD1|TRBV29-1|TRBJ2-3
CSVGRGTGGRTDTQYF
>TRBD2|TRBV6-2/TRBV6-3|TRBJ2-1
CASSYSGLAGDNEQFF
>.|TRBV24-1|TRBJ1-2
CATSDSGYGYTF
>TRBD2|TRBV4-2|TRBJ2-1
CASSQQRGDNEQFF
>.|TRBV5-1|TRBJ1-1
CASSPDRVLEEAFF
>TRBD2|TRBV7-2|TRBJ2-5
CASSSSLAGGAQEMAQYF
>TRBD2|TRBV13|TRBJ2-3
CASSLGGRAGATVTDTQYF
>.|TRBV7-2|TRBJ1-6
CASSLAGAGNSPLHF
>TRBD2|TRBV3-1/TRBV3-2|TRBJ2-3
CASSQATPDSGGADTQYF
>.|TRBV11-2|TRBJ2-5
CASSLGTGILSFETQYF
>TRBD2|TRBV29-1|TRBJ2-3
CSVLGLAGSTDTQYF
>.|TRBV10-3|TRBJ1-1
CAISTGTNTEAFF
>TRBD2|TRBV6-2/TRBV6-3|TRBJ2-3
CASSPGRLATDTQYF
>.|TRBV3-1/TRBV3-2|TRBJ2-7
CASSPSVGGEQYF
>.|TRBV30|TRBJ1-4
CAWSVHQGSSEKLFF
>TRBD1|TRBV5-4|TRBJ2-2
CASSIGTGGATGELFF
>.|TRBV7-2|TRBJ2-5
CASSLAPVEETQYF
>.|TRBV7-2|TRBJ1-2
CASSPQGSIPYGYTF
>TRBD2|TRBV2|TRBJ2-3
CAIWTSGASTDTQYF
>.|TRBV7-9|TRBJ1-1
CASSLADRNTEAFF
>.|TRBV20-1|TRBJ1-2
CSASSGYTF
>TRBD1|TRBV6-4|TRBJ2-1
CASSAGGQGPYNEQFF
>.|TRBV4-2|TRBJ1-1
CASSHGGGSEAFF
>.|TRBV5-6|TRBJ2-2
CASSPDPRGGELFF
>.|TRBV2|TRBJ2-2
CASSFVRAGQAGELFF
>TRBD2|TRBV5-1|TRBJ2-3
CASSPLGGSGGPWDTQYF
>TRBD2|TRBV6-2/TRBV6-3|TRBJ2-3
CASSLWTSGVTQYF
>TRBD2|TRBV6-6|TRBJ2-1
CASSRYLAGGPSEQFF
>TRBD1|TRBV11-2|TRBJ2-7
CASSLAGGRGPAPLF
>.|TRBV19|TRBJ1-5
CASTPSGRRNQPQHF
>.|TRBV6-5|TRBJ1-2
CASRFAGARAYGYTF
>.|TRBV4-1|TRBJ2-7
CASSQDPGQYEQYF
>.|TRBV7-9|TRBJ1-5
CASSLAQGNQPQHF
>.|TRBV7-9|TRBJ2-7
CASSLMDSHEQYF
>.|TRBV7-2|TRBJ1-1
CASREGVVETEAFF
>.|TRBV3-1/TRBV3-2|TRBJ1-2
CASTLGGIELGYGYTF
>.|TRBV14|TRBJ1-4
CASSRAGVGEKLFF
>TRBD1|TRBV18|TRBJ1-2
CASTLNPGQSYGYTF
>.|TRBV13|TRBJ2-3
CASSLEGDPRGDTQYF
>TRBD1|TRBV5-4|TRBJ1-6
CASSVQGAPPLHF